This T cell receptor (beta chain) was recovered during a study of blood T cells in healthy people across ages. The authors ran a second PCR of about 6 to 11 cycles using a sample-barcoded 5' primer and a J-beta primer mix. TCRdb called the 5' RACE reads again in MiXCR, with one record for every CDR3 protein. Of some 900,000 distinct CDR3 sequences in the sample, about 28% were seen once. This CDR3 contains 16 residues. Germline assignment: CDR1 SGHTA and CDR2 FQGNSA. Trimming cost V 5 bases and J 4 bases; bases outside gene matches: 11. This clonotype has a single count. This sequence was found in an elderly woman in good health. The rearrangement uses TRBV7-2 and TRBJ2-7; 10 nucleotides match TRBD2. Sample: blood. The CDR3: CASSLTRASGSYEQYF. The CDR3 DNA sequence: TGTGCCAGCAGCCTAACCAGGGCTAGCGGGAGTTACGAGCAGTACTTC.